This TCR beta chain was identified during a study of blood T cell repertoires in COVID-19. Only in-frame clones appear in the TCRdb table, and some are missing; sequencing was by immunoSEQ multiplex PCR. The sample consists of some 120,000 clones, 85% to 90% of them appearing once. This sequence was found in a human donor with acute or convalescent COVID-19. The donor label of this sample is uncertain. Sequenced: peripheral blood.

CDR3 sequence: CATSRDRFDLRLGNTIYF. CDR3 coding DNA: TGTGCCACCAGCAGAGACAGGTTCGACCTCCGTCTCGGAAACACCATATATTTT. The chain has TRBV15 and TRBJ1-3; D is undetermined. CDR3 size: 18 residues. CDR1 and CDR2 (germline): LNHNV, YYDKDF (reference sequence). Trimming took 0 bases from V and 4 from J, leaving 19 bases between them.